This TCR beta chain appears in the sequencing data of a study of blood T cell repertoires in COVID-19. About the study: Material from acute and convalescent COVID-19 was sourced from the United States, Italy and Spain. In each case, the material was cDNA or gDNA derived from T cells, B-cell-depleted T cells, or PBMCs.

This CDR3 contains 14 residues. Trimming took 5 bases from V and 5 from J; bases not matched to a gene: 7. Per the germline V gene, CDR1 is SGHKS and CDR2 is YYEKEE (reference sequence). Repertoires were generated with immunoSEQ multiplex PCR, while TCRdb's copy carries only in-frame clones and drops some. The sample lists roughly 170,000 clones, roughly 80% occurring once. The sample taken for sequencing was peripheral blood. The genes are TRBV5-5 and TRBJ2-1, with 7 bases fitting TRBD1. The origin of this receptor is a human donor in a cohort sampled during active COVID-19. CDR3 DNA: TGTGCCAGCAGTCCAGGGGGTTTCGACAATGAGCAGTTCTTC. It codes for CASSPGGFDNEQFF. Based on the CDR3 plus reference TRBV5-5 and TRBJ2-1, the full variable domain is DAGVTQSPTHLIKTRGQQVTLRCSPISGHKSVSWYQQVLGQGPQFIFQYYEKEERGRGNFPDRFSARQFPNYSSELNVNALLLGDSALYLCASSPGGFDNEQFFGPGTRLTVL.